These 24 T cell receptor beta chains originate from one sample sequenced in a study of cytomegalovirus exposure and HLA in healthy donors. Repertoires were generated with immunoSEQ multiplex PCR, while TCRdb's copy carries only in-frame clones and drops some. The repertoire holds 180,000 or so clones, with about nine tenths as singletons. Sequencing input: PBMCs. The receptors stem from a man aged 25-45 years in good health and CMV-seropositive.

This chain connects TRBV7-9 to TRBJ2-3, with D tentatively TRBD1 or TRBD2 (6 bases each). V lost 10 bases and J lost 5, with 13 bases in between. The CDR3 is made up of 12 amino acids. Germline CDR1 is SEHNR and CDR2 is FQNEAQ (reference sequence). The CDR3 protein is CATPQGGDTQYF. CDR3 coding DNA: TGTGCCACCCCACAGGGAGGAGATACGCAGTATTTT.

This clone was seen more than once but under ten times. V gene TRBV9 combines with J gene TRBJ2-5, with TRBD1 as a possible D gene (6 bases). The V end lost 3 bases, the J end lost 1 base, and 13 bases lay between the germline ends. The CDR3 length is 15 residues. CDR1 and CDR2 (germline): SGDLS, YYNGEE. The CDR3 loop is CASSAGTTTQETQYF. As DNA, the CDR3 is TGTGCCAGCAGCGCCGGGACAACCACCCAAGAGACCCAGTACTTC.

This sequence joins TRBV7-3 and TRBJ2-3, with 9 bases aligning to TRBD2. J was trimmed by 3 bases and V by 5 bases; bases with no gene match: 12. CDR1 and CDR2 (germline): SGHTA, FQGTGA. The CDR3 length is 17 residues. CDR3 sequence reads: CASSLLGSGSGTDTQYF. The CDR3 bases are TGTGCCAGCAGCCTGCTTGGTAGCGGGAGCGGGACAGATACGCAGTATTTT. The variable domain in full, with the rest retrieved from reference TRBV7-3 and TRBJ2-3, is GAGVSQTPSNKVTEKGKYVELRCDPISGHTALYWYRQSLGQGPEFLIYFQGTGAADDSGLPNDRFFAVRPEGSVSTLKIQRTERGDSAVYLCASSLLGSGSGTDTQYFGPGTRLTVL.

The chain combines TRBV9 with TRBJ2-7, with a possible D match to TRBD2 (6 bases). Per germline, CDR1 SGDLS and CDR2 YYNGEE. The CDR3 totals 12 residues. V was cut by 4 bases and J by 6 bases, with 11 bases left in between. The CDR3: CASSPGLSEQYF. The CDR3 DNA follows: TGTGCCAGCAGCCCCGGACTATCCGAGCAGTACTTC.

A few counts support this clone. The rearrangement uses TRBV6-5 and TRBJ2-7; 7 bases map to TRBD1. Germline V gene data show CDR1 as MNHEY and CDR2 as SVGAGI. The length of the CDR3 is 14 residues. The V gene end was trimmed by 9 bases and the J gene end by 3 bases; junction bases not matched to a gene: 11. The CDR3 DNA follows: TGTGCCAGTAGCCTAGGGGGACAGATCTACGAGCAGTACTTC. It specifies CASSLGGQIYEQYF.

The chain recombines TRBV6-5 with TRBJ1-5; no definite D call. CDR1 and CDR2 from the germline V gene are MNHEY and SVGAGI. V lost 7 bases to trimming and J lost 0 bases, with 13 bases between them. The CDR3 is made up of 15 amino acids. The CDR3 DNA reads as TGTGCCAGCATCGAGACACCTTATAGCAATCAGCCCCAGCATTTT. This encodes CASIETPYSNQPQHF.

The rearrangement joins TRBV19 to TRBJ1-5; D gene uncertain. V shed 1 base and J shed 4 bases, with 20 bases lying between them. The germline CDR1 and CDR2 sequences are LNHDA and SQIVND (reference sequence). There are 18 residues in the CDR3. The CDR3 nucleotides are TGTGCCAGTAGTATAGGTCGGCAGAGCCCACTTAAGAATCAGCCCCAGCATTTT. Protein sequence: CASSIGRQSPLKNQPQHF.

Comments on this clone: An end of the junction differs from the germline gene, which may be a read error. CDR3: CASTYGTGREAFF. DNA for the CDR3: TGTGCCAGCACTTACGGGACAGGGAGAGAAGCTTTCTTT. The gene calls are TRBV6-6 and TRBJ1-1; TRBD1 agrees at 9 bases. There are 13 residues in the CDR3. Germline CDR1 reads MNHNY; CDR2 reads SVGAGI (reference sequence).

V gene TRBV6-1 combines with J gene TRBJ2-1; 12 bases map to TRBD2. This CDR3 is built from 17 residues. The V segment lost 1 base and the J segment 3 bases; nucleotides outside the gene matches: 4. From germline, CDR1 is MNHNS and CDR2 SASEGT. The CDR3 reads CASSEGGTSGYYNEQFF. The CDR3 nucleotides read TGTGCCAGCAGTGAAGGGGGGACTAGCGGGTACTACAATGAGCAGTTCTTC.

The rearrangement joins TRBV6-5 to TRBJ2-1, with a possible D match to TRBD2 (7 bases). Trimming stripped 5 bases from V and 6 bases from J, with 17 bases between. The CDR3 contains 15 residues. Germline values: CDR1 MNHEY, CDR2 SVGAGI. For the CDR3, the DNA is TGTGCCAGCAGTCGCCCCGGGGGGCTGAGCAATGAGCAGTTCTTC. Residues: CASSRPGGLSNEQFF.

CDR3 amino acids: CASSLVGTLSGDTQYF. CDR3 nucleotide sequence: TGTGCCAGCAGCTTAGTTGGAACCCTCTCAGGTGATACGCAGTATTTT. The V call is TRBV11-3, the J call TRBJ2-3; D unclear. CDR1 and CDR2 from the germline V gene are SGHNT and YENEEA. V lost 1 base, J lost 6 bases, and 17 bases lay in between. The CDR3 is 16 residues long.

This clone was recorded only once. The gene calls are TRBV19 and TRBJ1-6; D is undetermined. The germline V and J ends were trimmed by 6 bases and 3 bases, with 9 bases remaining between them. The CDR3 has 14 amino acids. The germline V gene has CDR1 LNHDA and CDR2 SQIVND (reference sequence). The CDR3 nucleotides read TGTGCCAGTAGCTTGGCAGGCTATAATTCACCCCTCCACTTT. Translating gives CASSLAGYNSPLHF.

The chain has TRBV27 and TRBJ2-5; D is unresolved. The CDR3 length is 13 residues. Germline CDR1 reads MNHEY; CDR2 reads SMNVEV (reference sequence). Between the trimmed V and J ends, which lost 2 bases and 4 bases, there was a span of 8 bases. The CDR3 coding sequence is TGTGCCAGCAGTTTACGGGCCGGAGAGACCCAGTACTTC. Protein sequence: CASSLRAGETQYF.

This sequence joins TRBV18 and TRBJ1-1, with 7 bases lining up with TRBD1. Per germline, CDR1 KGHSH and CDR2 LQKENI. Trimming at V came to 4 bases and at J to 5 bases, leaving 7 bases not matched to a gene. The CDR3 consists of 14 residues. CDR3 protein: CASSQDRAGTEAFF. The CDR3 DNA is TGTGCCAGCTCACAAGACAGGGCCGGGACTGAAGCTTTCTTT.

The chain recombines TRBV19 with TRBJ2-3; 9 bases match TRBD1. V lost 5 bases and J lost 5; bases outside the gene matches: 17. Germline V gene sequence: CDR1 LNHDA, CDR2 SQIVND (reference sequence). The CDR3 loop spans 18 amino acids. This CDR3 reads CASSPTSPGQGFRDTQYF. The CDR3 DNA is TGTGCCAGTAGTCCGACCTCGCCGGGACAGGGTTTCAGAGATACGCAGTATTTT.

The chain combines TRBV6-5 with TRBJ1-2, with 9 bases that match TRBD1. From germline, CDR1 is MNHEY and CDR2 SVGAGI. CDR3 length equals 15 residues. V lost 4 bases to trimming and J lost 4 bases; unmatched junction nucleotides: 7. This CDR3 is CASSFTGGRLYGYTF. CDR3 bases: TGTGCCAGCAGTTTTACAGGGGGCCGGCTCTATGGCTACACCTTC.

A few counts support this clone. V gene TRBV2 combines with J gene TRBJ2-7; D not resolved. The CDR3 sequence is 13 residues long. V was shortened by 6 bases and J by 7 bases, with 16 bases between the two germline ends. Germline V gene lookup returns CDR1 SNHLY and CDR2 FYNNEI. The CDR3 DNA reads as TGTGCCAGCAGCCGGATCCTGGCTGGAGAGCAGTACTTC. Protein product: CASSRILAGEQYF.

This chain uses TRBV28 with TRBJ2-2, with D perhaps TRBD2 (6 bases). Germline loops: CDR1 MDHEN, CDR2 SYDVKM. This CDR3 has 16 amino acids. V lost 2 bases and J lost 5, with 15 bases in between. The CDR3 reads CASSLLVVRGTGELFF. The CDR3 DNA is TGTGCCAGCAGTTTACTTGTCGTGCGGGGAACCGGGGAGCTGTTTTTT.

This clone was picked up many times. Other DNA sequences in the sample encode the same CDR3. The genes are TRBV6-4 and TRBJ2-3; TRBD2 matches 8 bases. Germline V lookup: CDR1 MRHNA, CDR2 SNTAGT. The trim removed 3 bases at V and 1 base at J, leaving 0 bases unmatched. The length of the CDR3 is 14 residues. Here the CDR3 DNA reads TGTGCCAGCAGTGAGCGGGGGGGCACAGATACGCAGTATTTT. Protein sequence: CASSERGGTDTQYF.

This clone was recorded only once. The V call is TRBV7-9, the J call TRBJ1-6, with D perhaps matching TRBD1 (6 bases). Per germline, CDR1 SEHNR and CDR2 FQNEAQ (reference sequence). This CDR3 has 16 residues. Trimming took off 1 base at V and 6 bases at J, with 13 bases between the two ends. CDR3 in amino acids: CASSLVGGGSNSPLHF. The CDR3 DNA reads TGTGCCAGCAGCTTAGTAGGCGGGGGCTCTAATTCACCCCTCCACTTT.

CDR3 DNA sequence: TGTGCCAGCAGCCCGGGCGGAAGCTCCTACAATGAGCAGTTCTTC. Protein: CASSPGGSSYNEQFF. The chain has TRBV5-5 and TRBJ2-1; no clear D. Trimming shortened V by 4 bases and J by 0 bases, and 11 bases separated the two germline ends. Per germline, CDR1 SGHKS and CDR2 YYEKEE (reference sequence). The CDR3 has 15 amino acids.

The CDR3 loop reads CASSRTGYQETQYF. CDR3 nucleotides: TGTGCCAGCAGCCGGACAGGGTACCAAGAGACCCAGTACTTC. The chain has TRBV27 and TRBJ2-5; TRBD1 matches 8 bases. This CDR3 contains 14 residues. Germline V gene data show CDR1 as MNHEY and CDR2 as SMNVEV (reference sequence). V was clipped by 6 bases and J by 0 bases; unmatched bases: 3.

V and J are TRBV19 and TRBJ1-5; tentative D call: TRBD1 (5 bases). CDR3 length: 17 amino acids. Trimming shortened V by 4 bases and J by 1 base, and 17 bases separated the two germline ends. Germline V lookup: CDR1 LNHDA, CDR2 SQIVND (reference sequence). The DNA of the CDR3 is TGTGCCAGTAGTAAAGTGGGCCAGGGTAGGAGCAATCAGCCCCAGCATTTT. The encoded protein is CASSKVGQGRSNQPQHF.

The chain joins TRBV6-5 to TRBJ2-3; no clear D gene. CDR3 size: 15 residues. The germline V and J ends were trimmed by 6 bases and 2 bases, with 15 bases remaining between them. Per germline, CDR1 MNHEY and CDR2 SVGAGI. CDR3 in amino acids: CASSTQGLFTDTQYF. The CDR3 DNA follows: TGTGCCAGCAGCACCCAAGGGCTGTTCACAGATACGCAGTATTTT.